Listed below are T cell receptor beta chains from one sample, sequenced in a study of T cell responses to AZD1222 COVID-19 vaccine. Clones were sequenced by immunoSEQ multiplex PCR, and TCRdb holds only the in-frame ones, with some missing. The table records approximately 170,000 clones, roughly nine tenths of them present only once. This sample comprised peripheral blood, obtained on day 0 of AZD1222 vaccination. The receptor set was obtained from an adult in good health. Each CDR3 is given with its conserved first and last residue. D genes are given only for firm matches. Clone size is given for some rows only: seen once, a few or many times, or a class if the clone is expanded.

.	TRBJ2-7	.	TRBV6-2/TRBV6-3	TGTGCCAGCAGTTACGGGGCACGAGAGCAGTACTTC	CASSYGAREQYF
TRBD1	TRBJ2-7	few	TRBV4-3	TGCGCCAGCAGCCAAGAGGGGACAGGGGGCTACGAGCAGTACTTC	CASSQEGTGGYEQYF
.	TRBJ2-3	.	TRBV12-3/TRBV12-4	TGTGCCAGCAGTTACAGCACAGATACGCAGTATTTT	CASSYSTDTQYF
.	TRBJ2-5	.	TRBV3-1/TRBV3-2	TGTGCCAGCAGCCAAGTCGCGAGAAGGGGAGAGACCCAGTACTTC	CASSQVARRGETQYF
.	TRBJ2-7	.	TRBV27	TGTGCCAGCAGTTTTAGGTCCAGGGCCTACGAGCAGTACTTC	CASSFRSRAYEQYF
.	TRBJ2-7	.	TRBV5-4	TGTGCCAGCAGCGGCGGGGATTACTACGAGCAGTACTTC	CASSGGDYYEQYF
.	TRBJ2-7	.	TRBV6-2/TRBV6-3	TGTGCCAGCAGTTCGCTGGGCGAGCAGTACTTC	CASSSLGEQYF
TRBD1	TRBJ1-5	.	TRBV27	TGTGCCAGCAGTTCCAGGGGGACCGAGCCCCAGCATTTT	CASSSRGTEPQHF
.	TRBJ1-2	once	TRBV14	TGTGCCAGCAGCCAGTTGACGGGAGCTAACTATGGCTACACCTTC	CASSQLTGANYGYTF
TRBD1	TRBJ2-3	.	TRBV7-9	TGTGCCAGCAGCTTAGTACAGGGGGTAGCAGATACGCAGTATTTT	CASSLVQGVADTQYF
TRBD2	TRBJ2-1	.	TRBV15	TGTGCCACCAGCAAGACTGCCGGGACTAGCGTTGATGAGCAGTTCTTC	CATSKTAGTSVDEQFF
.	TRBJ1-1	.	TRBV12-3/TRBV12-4	TGTGCCAGCAGTTTACAGGGCCAGGGTGAAGCTTTCTTT	CASSLQGQGEAFF
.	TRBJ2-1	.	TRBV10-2	TGCGCCAGCAGTAGGAACACCTACAATGAGCAGTTCTTC	CASSRNTYNEQFF
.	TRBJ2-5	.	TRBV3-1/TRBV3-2	TGTGCCAGCAGCCAGTTAGAGACCCAGTACTTC	CASSQLETQYF
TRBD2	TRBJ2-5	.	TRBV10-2	TGCGCCAGCAGTGCGGGCGGGGGGCGGGAGACCCAGTACTTC	CASSAGGGRETQYF
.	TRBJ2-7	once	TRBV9	TGTGCCAGCAGCGGAGGAGCAATTCTGTACTTC	CASSGGAILYF
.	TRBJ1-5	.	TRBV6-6	TGTGCCAGCAGTTACGGTTGGGGAAACCAGCCCCAGCATTTT	CASSYGWGNQPQHF
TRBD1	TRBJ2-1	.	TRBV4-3	TGCGCCAGCAGCCAAGGACCGGGACAGGCATACAATGAGCAGTTCTTC	CASSQGPGQAYNEQFF
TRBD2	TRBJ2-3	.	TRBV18	TGTGCCAGCTCACCGGAACTAGCGGGGGGGACAGATACGCAGTATTTT	CASSPELAGGTDTQYF
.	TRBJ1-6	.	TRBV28	TGTGCCAGCAGTTTGAGCGATACAATAAATTCACCCCTCCACTTT	CASSLSDTINSPLHF
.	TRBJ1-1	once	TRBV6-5	TGTGCCAGCAGTTACTCAGGGTTAAGGGCTGAAGCTTTCTTT	CASSYSGLRAEAFF
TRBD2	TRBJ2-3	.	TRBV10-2	TGCGCCAGCAGTGAAAGCGGGGGGACTAGCACAGATACGCAGTATTTT	CASSESGGTSTDTQYF
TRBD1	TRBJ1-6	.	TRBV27	TGTGCCAGCGGACAGGGGGGTTATTCACCCCTCCACTTT	CASGQGGYSPLHF
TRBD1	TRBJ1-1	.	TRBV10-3	TGTGCCATCAGTGAGAACAGGGGGTGGGGGAACACTGAAGCTTTCTTT	CAISENRGWGNTEAFF
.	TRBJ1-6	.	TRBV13	TGTGCCAGCAGCTCTGGTTCTTCCCAGAGTTCACCCCTCCACTTT	CASSSGSSQSSPLHF
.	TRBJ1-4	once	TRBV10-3	TGTGCCATCACTCGGGACCATAATGAAAAACTGTTTTTT	CAITRDHNEKLFF
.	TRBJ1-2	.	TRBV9	TGTGCCAGCAGCGTGCTGTCCGGGACCTATGGCTACACCTTC	CASSVLSGTYGYTF
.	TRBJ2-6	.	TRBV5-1	TGCGCCAGCAGGGACCCCCAGGGGGCCAACGTCCTGACTTTC	CASRDPQGANVLTF
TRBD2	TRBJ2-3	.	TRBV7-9	TGTGCCAGCAGCTCGCGGGGGGGCCGCACAGATACGCAGTATTTT	CASSSRGGRTDTQYF
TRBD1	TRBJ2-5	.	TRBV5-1	TGCGCCAGCAGGCAAGGGACAGCGAAAGAGACCCAGTACTTC	CASRQGTAKETQYF
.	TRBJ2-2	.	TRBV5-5	TGTGCCAGCAGCTTACCGCCCGCGGGAACCGGGGAGCTGTTTTTT	CASSLPPAGTGELFF
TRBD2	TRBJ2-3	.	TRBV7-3	TGTGCCAGCGGAGTAGCGGGGGGGCCCACAGATACGCAGTATTTT	CASGVAGGPTDTQYF
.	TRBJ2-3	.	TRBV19	TGTGCCAGTAGTATAGAGGGGGCAGGAGGAGATACGCAGTATTTT	CASSIEGAGGDTQYF
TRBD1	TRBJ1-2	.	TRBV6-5	TGTGCCAGCAGTTACTCAGCCCAGGGGGCCTATGGCTACACCTTC	CASSYSAQGAYGYTF
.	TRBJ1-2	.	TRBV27	TGTGCCAGCAGTTTGGGGGGTAACTATGGCTACACCTTC	CASSLGGNYGYTF
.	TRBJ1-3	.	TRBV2	TGTGCCAGCTCTGTCTCTGGAAACACCATATATTTT	CASSVSGNTIYF
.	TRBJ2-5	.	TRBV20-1	TGCAGTGCTAGTGAAGGGACCCAGTACTTC	CSASEGTQYF
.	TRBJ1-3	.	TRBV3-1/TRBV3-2	TGTGCCAGCAGCCAAGAGGGGACACCGCTCTCTGGAAACACCATATATTTT	CASSQEGTPLSGNTIYF
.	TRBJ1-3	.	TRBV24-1	TGTGCCACCAGTGATTTCTTTGGAAACACCATATATTTT	CATSDFFGNTIYF
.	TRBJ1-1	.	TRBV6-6	TGTGCCAGCAGCCCCGGGTTGATATACACTGAAGCTTTCTTT	CASSPGLIYTEAFF
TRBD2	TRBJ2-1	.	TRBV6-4	TGTGCCAGCAGTGACTCGTACCTTCGGAGCGGGGGCTCCTACAATGAGCAGTTCTTC	CASSDSYLRSGGSYNEQFF
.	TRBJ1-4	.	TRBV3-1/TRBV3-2	TGTGCCAGCAGCCAAGAACTTCCGGCCAGGGGAGGGGAAAAACTGTTTTTT	CASSQELPARGGEKLFF
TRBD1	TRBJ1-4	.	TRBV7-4	TGTGCCAGCAGCTTAACCCCGCAAGGGACAGGGATTGGGGTTGATGAAAAACTGTTTTTT	CASSLTPQGTGIGVDEKLFF
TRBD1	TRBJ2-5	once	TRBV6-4	TGTGCCAGCAGTCAAGACAGGGGGGCATACGAGACCCAGTACTTC	CASSQDRGAYETQYF
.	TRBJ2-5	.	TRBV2	TGTGCCAGCACCACCCAAGAGACCCAGTACTTC	CASTTQETQYF
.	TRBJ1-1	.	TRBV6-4	TGTGCCAGCAGTTTCAGGTTGAACACTGAAGCTTTCTTT	CASSFRLNTEAFF
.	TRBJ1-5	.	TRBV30	TGTGCCTGGAGTGGAGAAAGGACGGGCCGGAATCAGCCCCAGCATTTT	CAWSGERTGRNQPQHF
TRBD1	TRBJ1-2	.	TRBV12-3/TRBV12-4	TGTGCCAGCTTTCGGGACAGTGACTATGGCTACACCTTC	CASFRDSDYGYTF
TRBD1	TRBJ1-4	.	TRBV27	TGTGCCAGCAGTTTCTACGGGACAGTAGCCGAAAAACTGTTTTTT	CASSFYGTVAEKLFF
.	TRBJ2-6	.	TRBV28	TGTGCCAGCAGTGTGGACAGATACTCTGGGGCCAACGTCCTGACTTTC	CASSVDRYSGANVLTF
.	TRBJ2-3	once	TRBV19	TGTGCCAGTAGTATGTTTGCGGCCAGGGATACGCAGTATTTT	CASSMFAARDTQYF
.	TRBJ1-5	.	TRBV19	TGTGCCAGTAGATTTCGGCAGGGACAACTTACCAATCAGCCCCAGCATTTT	CASRFRQGQLTNQPQHF
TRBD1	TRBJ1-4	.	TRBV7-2	TGTGCCAGCAGCTTAGTCGTTGGGACAGGGCATGAAAAACTGTTTTTT	CASSLVVGTGHEKLFF
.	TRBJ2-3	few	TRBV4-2	TGTGCCAGCAGCCAAGAGAGGCTCCTCAGCACAGATACGCAGTATTTT	CASSQERLLSTDTQYF